Each of the 23 T cell receptor beta chains below was sequenced from the same sample in a study of PD-1 blockade in classical Hodgkin lymphoma. Produced via immunoSEQ multiplex PCR; TCRdb's table is partial and in-frame only. The data hold 21,000 or so clones, with around nine tenths observed a single time. Stated time point: cycle 4 day 1 (C4D1), after around six weeks of nivolumab. Every patient was affected by relapse after autologous stem cell transplantation, while exposure to brentuximab vedotin was not uniform. The material was peripheral blood mononuclear cells (PBMCs), obtained before the fourth cycle of nivolumab. The receptors were gathered from a human donor with classical Hodgkin lymphoma.

This chain uses TRBV5-1 with TRBJ2-1; 9 bases are a match to TRBD2. The germline gives CDR1 SGHRS, CDR2 YFSETQ. There are 15 residues in the CDR3. Trimming removed 1 base from V and 5 bases from J; junction bases left unmatched: 4. CDR3 in amino acids: CASSLSSSGNNEQFF. The CDR3 DNA sequence: TGCGCCAGCAGCTTGAGTTCTAGCGGGAACAATGAGCAGTTCTTC.

The genes are TRBV10-3 and TRBJ1-2, with 11 bases matching TRBD1. The CDR3 has 17 amino acids. V shed 4 bases and J 8 bases; nucleotides not matched to a gene: 15. Germline assignment: CDR1 ENHRY and CDR2 SYGVKD. The CDR3 protein is CAISVASPGQGAKGYTF. CDR3 nucleotides: TGTGCCATCAGTGTAGCCTCCCCAGGACAGGGGGCGAAAGGCTACACCTTC.

The chain recombines TRBV21-1 with TRBJ1-1; no check of the table's D call, TRBD1, against the DNA was made. TRBV21-1 is labeled a pseudogene. The CDR3 totals 15 residues. CDR3 region: CASSKLTRDNSEAFF. The CDR3 nucleotides are TGTGCCAGCAGCAAGTTAACTAGGGACAACTCTGAAGCTTTCTTT.

The chain's CDR3 is CASSLGGPYNEQFF. CDR3 DNA sequence: TGTGCCAGCAGCTTAGGGGGACCGTACAATGAGCAGTTCTTC. The chain has TRBV7-9 and TRBJ2-1; D assignment may be TRBD1 or TRBD2 (5 bases each). V lost 1 base, J lost 4 bases, and 8 bases lay in between. The germline V gene has CDR1 SEHNR and CDR2 FQNEAQ (reference sequence). This CDR3 is 14 amino acids long. The complete variable domain, with remaining parts taken from reference TRBV7-9 and TRBJ2-1, reads DTGVSQNPRHKITKRGQNVTFRCDPISEHNRLYWYRQTLGQGPEFLTYFQNEAQLEKSRLLSDRFSAERPKGSFSTLEIQRTEQGDSAMYLCASSLGGPYNEQFFGPGTRLTVL.

The chain recombines TRBV5-1 with TRBJ1-5; the D is unclear. The CDR3 totals 18 residues. Germline-derived CDR1 and CDR2 are SGHRS and YFSETQ. V was pared by 3 bases and J by 3 bases, with 22 bases between. DNA for the CDR3: TGCGCCAGCAGCTCGGAGCCTGGGGTGGGATGGGCCAATCAGCCCCAGCATTTT. It specifies CASSSEPGVGWANQPQHF.

The chain has TRBV7-9 and TRBJ2-1; no clear D. Trimming shortened V by 2 bases and J by 0 bases, and 11 bases separated the two germline ends. Germline CDR1 is SEHNR and CDR2 is FQNEAQ (reference sequence). The CDR3 is 16 residues long. The CDR3: CASSLSGDSSYNEQFF. The DNA for the CDR3 is TGTGCCAGCAGCTTATCTGGGGATAGCTCCTACAATGAGCAGTTCTTC.

V and J are TRBV27 and TRBJ2-1, with a possible D match to TRBD2 (5 bases). This CDR3 is 14 amino acids long. V dropped 3 bases and J dropped 6 bases, with 12 bases sitting between them. Per germline, CDR1 MNHEY and CDR2 SMNVEV (reference sequence). As DNA, the CDR3 is TGTGCCAGCAGTTTTACTAGTTTTTCCAATGAGCAGTTCTTC. Amino acid sequence: CASSFTSFSNEQFF.

Concerning this clone: The junction does not match germline at one end; this may be a read error. The chain has TRBV4-1 and TRBJ1-1; no clear D. This CDR3 spans 17 amino acids. From germline, CDR1 is MGHRA and CDR2 YSYEKL. This CDR3 is CAGSQEGLAGLNTEAFF. The CDR3 nucleotides read TGCGCCGGCAGCCAAGAGGGATTGGCTGGGCTGAACACTGAAGCTTTCTTT.

The rearrangement joins TRBV10-3 to TRBJ2-3; 8 bases map to TRBD2. The germline gives CDR1 ENHRY, CDR2 SYGVKD. The CDR3 is 15 amino acids. The J segment lost 3 bases and the V segment lost 4 bases, leaving 6 bases of the junction unmatched. CDR3: CAISAGLVGTDTQYF. DNA of the CDR3: TGTGCCATCAGTGCGGGACTAGTGGGAACAGATACGCAGTATTTT.

This chain connects TRBV13 to TRBJ1-2; D unclear. The length of the CDR3 is 12 residues. Trimming pared 0 bases from V and 8 bases from J, leaving 7 bases between. Germline CDR1 reads PRHDT; CDR2 reads FYEKMQ (reference sequence). The CDR3 here is CASSLGEGGYTF. DNA for the CDR3: TGTGCCAGCAGCTTAGGGGAAGGGGGCTACACCTTC.

The CDR3 reads CASSENRGLLPHEQYF. The DNA of the CDR3 is TGTGCCAGCAGTGAAAACCGGGGCCTTCTACCCCACGAGCAGTACTTC. The chain employs TRBV6-1 and TRBJ2-7; perhaps D is TRBD1 or TRBD2 (5 bases each). The germline CDR1 and CDR2 sequences are MNHNS and SASEGT. The V gene lost 2 bases and the J gene lost 5 bases, with 19 bases spanning the gap. The CDR3 has 16 residues.

The chain is built from TRBV2 and TRBJ2-3; 11 nucleotides agree with TRBD2. The CDR3 consists of 18 residues. From germline, CDR1 is SNHLY and CDR2 FYNNEI. V shed 1 base, J shed 4 bases, and the junction held 10 bases outside the gene matches. The CDR3 DNA sequence: TGTGCCAGCAGTGAAGTGGTTGAGCTAGCGGGAGGTGCAGATACGCAGTATTTT. Its translation is CASSEVVELAGGADTQYF.

This rearrangement joins TRBV5-1 to TRBJ1-1; no firm D call. Per the germline V gene, CDR1 is SGHRS and CDR2 is YFSETQ. V lost 4 bases, J lost 0 bases, and 13 bases lay in between. The CDR3 has 15 residues. The chain's CDR3 is CASSPGPQMNTEAFF. The CDR3 DNA is TGCGCCAGCAGCCCCGGACCCCAAATGAACACTGAAGCTTTCTTT.

The V gene is TRBV27, the J gene TRBJ1-5, with D unclear. Trimming pared 8 bases from V and 5 bases from J, leaving 13 bases between. The CDR3 is 13 residues long. Per germline, CDR1 MNHEY and CDR2 SMNVEV (reference sequence). CDR3 bases: TGTGCCAGCGGGCCGACGAACCATCAGCCCCAGCATTTT. This sequence encodes CASGPTNHQPQHF.

The chain is built from TRBV6-5 and TRBJ1-6; possible D gene TRBD1, 5 bases. Looked up from germline, CDR1 is MNHEY and CDR2 is SVGAGI. This CDR3 is built from 16 residues. V was clipped by 0 bases and J by 7 bases, with 13 bases between them. This CDR3 is CASSYSGGDGNSPLHF. The CDR3 DNA sequence: TGTGCCAGCAGTTACTCGGGGGGGGATGGGAATTCACCCCTCCACTTT.

The rearrangement uses TRBV11-2 and TRBJ1-1, with D maybe TRBD1 (6 bases). CDR3 length equals 14 residues. V gave up 3 bases and J gave up 0 bases, with 8 bases separating them. In germline, CDR1 is SGHAT, CDR2 FQNNGV. The CDR3: CASSLSGVNTEAFF. The CDR3 DNA is TGTGCCAGCAGCTTGTCAGGGGTGAACACTGAAGCTTTCTTT.

The V call is TRBV29-1, the J call TRBJ1-4; the D gene is possibly TRBD1 (6 bases). The CDR3 consists of 12 residues. V lost 5 bases and J lost 7, with 11 bases in between. Germline V gene data show CDR1 as SQVTM and CDR2 as ANQGSEA. CDR3 in amino acids: CSVRRGTEKLFF. DNA of the CDR3: TGCAGCGTTCGCAGGGGTACTGAAAAACTGTTTTTT. The entire variable domain, with the rest obtained from reference TRBV29-1 and TRBJ1-4, is as follows: SAVISQKPSRDICQRGTSLTIQCQVDSQVTMMFWYRQQPGQSLTLIATANQGSEATYESGFVIDKFPISRPNLTFSTLTVSNMSPEDSSIYLCSVRRGTEKLFFGSGTQLSVL.

The V gene is TRBV18, the J gene TRBJ2-1; the match to TRBD1 covers 11 bases. Per the germline V gene, CDR1 is KGHSH and CDR2 is LQKENI. This CDR3 spans 16 amino acids. Trimming cost V 4 bases and J 4 bases; bases outside gene matches: 6. The CDR3 DNA follows: TGTGCCAGCTCACTAAGGACAGGGGGCGATTACAATGAGCAGTTCTTC. Its protein is CASSLRTGGDYNEQFF. Using reference TRBV18 and TRBJ2-1 for the parts outside the CDR3, the full variable domain is NAGVMQNPRHLVRRRGQEARLRCSPMKGHSHVYWYRQLPEEGLKFMVYLQKENIIDESGMPKERFSAEFPKEGPSILRIQQVVRGDSAAYFCASSLRTGGDYNEQFFGPGTRLTVL.

V usage is TRBV4-1 and J usage is TRBJ2-7, with 10 bases that match TRBD2. Germline-derived CDR1 and CDR2 are MGHRA and YSYEKL. Trimming cost V 4 bases and J 4 bases; bases outside gene matches: 10. This CDR3 contains 16 residues. The CDR3 region has the DNA TGCGCCAGCAGCCCCGCTCCTAGCGGGAGTGGATACGAGCAGTACTTC. Amino acid sequence: CASSPAPSGSGYEQYF.

The V and J genes are TRBV15 and TRBJ2-7; 8 positions match TRBD2. The CDR3 has 17 amino acids. Germline V gene sequence: CDR1 LNHNV, CDR2 YYDKDF (reference sequence). Trimming removed 0 bases from V and 1 base from J; junction bases left unmatched: 8. CDR3 DNA: TGTGCCACCAGCAGAGAAATGGTCCTAGCGGGTTCCTACGAGCAGTACTTC. This encodes CATSREMVLAGSYEQYF.

The chain uses TRBV7-9 and TRBJ2-3; possible D gene TRBD2, 7 bases. V lost 3 bases to trimming and J lost 0 bases, with 19 bases between them. The CDR3 runs to 18 residues. Germline CDR1 is SEHNR and CDR2 is FQNEAQ (reference sequence). CDR3 sequence: CASSFGGPSGLSTDTQYF. As DNA, the CDR3 is TGTGCCAGCAGCTTCGGGGGGCCTAGCGGACTTAGCACAGATACGCAGTATTTT.

The table lists this clone with a count of one. J is TRBJ2-1 and V is TRBV10-1; 9 nucleotides agree with TRBD2. Germline CDR1 and CDR2: WNHNN and SYGVQD (reference sequence). This CDR3 region has 15 residues. V was pared by 2 bases and J by 8 bases, with 7 bases of the junction left unmatched. CDR3 sequence (DNA): TGCGCCAGCAGTGAGGGGTTAGCGGGAGCCTATGAGCAGTTCTTC. Its translation: CASSEGLAGAYEQFF.

The chain employs TRBV2 and TRBJ1-2; possibly TRBD1 for D (6 bases). This CDR3 has 13 residues. CDR1 and CDR2 (germline): SNHLY, FYNNEI. V was pared by 6 bases and J by 5 bases, with 13 bases between. The CDR3: CASRTDSQYGYTF. Here the CDR3 DNA reads TGTGCCAGCAGGACGGACAGCCAGTATGGCTACACCTTC. Full variable domain (missing parts from reference TRBV2 and TRBJ1-2): EPEVTQTPSHQVTQMGQEVILRCVPISNHLYFYWYRQILGQKVEFLVSFYNNEISEKSEIFDDQFSVERPDGSNFTLKIRSTKLEDSAMYFCASRTDSQYGYTFGSGTRLTVV.